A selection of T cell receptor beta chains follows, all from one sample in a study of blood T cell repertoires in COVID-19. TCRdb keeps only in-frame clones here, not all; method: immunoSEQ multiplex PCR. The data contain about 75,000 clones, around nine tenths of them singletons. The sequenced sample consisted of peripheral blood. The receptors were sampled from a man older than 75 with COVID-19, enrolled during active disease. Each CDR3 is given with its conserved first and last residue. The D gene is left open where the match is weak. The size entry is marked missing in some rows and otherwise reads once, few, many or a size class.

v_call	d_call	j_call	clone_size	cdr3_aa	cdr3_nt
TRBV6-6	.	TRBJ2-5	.	CASSYSGGGYQETQYF	TGTGCCAGCAGTTACTCAGGGGGGGGGTACCAAGAGACCCAGTACTTC
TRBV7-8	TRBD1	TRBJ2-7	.	CASSLGGTGTYEQYF	TGTGCCAGCAGCTTAGGTGGGACAGGGACCTACGAGCAGTACTTC
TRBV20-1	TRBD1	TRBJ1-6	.	CSASQTGDSPLHF	TGCAGTGCTAGTCAGACAGGGGATTCACCCCTCCACTTT
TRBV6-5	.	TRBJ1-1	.	CASSYSNLNTEAFF	TGTGCCAGCAGTTACTCTAATCTGAACACTGAAGCTTTCTTT
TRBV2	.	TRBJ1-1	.	CASLSGQGSTEAFF	TGTGCCAGCCTGTCGGGCCAGGGATCAACTGAAGCTTTCTTT
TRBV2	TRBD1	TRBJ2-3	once	CASTVGNRGTQYF	TGTGCCAGCACCGTAGGGAACAGGGGTACGCAGTATTTT
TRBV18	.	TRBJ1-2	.	CASSPGHNYGYTF	TGTGCCAGCTCACCAGGACACAACTATGGCTACACCTTC
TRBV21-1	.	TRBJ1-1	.	CASSKLQDTEAFF	TGTGCCAGCAGCAAGCTACAGGACACTGAAGCTTTCTTT
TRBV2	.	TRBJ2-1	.	CASSVTYNEQFF	TGTGCCAGCAGTGTCACCTACAATGAGCAGTTCTTC
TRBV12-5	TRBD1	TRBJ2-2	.	CASGLIGGLSNTGELFF	TGTGCTAGTGGTCTAATAGGGGGCCTCTCGAACACCGGGGAGCTGTTTTTT
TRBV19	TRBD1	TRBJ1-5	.	CASSFRTGRNNQPQHF	TGTGCCAGTAGTTTCCGGACAGGGAGGAACAATCAGCCCCAGCATTTT
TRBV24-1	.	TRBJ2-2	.	CATTTGNPGELFF	TGTGCCACCACAACAGGGAACCCCGGGGAGCTGTTTTTT
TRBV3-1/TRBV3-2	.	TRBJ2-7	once	CASSQSTVGEQYF	TGTGCCAGCAGCCAGTCCACAGTAGGCGAGCAGTACTTC
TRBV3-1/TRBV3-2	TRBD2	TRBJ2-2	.	CASSQGTSGGDNTGELFF	TGTGCCAGCAGCCAAGGTACTAGCGGGGGGGACAACACCGGGGAGCTGTTTTTT
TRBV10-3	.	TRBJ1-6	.	CAISEEGGAALSPLHF	TGTGCCATCAGTGAGGAAGGGGGGGCCGCTTTGTCACCCCTCCACTTT
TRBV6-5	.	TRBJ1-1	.	CASSRTATEAFF	TGTGCCAGCTCCCGGACAGCCACTGAAGCTTTCTTT
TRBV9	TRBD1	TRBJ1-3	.	CASSPGQADTIYF	TGTGCCAGCAGCCCCGGACAGGCCGACACCATATATTTT
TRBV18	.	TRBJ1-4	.	CASSKGGTNEKLFF	TGTGCCAGCTCCAAGGGAGGAACTAATGAAAAACTGTTTTTT
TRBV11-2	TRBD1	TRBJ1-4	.	CASSLGGQGINEKLFF	TGTGCCAGCAGCTTAGGTGGACAGGGGATCAATGAAAAACTGTTTTTT
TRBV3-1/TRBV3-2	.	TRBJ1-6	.	CASSQGGGRFSRGSPLHF	TGTGCCAGCAGCCAAGGAGGGGGTCGTTTTAGCAGGGGTTCACCCCTCCACTTT
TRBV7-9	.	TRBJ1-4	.	CASSLWQGINEKLFF	TGTGCCAGCAGCTTATGGCAGGGGATTAATGAAAAACTGTTTTTT
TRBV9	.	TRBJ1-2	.	CASSLNYGYTF	TGTGCCAGCAGCTTAAACTATGGCTACACCTTC
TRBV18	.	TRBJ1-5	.	CASSPKQGPNQPQHF	TGTGCCAGCTCACCAAAACAGGGCCCCAATCAGCCCCAGCATTTT
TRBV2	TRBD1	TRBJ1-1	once	CASSAVTGGTEAFF	TGTGCCAGCAGTGCCGTGACAGGGGGCACTGAAGCTTTCTTT
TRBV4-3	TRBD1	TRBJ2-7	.	CASSQRTGYEQYF	TGCGCCAGCAGCCAACGGACAGGTTACGAGCAGTACTTC
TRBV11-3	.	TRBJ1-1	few	CASSLNSMNTEAFF	TGTGCCAGCAGCTTAAACAGCATGAACACTGAAGCTTTCTTT
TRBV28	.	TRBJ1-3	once	CASSLGGLSGNTIYF	TGTGCCAGCAGTTTAGGGGGCCTCTCTGGAAACACCATATATTTT
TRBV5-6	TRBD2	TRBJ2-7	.	CASSFPAGETYEQYF	TGTGCCAGCAGCTTTCCCGCGGGGGAGACCTACGAGCAGTACTTC
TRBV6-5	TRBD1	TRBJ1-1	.	CASRAPGGNTEAFF	TGTGCCAGCAGGGCCCCAGGGGGGAATACTGAAGCTTTCTTT
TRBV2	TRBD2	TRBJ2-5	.	CASTKAGGLETQYF	TGTGCCAGCACCAAAGCGGGGGGGCTCGAGACCCAGTACTTC
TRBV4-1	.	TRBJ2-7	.	CASSQEKGGAVEYEQYF	TGCGCCAGCAGCCAAGAAAAAGGGGGGGCCGTCGAGTACGAGCAGTACTTC
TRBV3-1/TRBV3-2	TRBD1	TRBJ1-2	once	CASSHLLRQGSYGYTF	TGTGCCAGCAGCCACCTTTTAAGACAGGGTTCCTATGGCTACACCTTC
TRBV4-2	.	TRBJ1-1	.	CASSSRQANTEAFF	TGTGCCAGCAGCTCCCGACAAGCGAACACTGAAGCTTTCTTT
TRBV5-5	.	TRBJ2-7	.	CASSDRQARSYEQYF	TGTGCCAGCAGCGACAGACAGGCAAGGTCCTACGAGCAGTACTTC
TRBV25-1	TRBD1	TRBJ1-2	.	CASSLRQGWGYTF	TGTGCCAGCAGTCTCAGACAGGGCTGGGGCTACACCTTC
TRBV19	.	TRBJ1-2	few	CASRTKTGYGYTF	TGTGCCAGTAGGACCAAGACAGGTTATGGCTACACCTTC
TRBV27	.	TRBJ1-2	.	CASSTAPGYGYTF	TGTGCCAGCAGTACAGCCCCGGGGTATGGCTACACCTTC
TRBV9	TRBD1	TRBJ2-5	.	CASSLDRVETQYF	TGTGCCAGCAGCCTAGACAGGGTTGAGACCCAGTACTTC
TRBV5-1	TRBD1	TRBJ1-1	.	CASSGWTGGYSEAFF	TGCGCCAGCAGCGGTTGGACAGGGGGTTATTCTGAAGCTTTCTTT
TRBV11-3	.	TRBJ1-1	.	CASSLVASTEAFF	TGTGCCAGCAGCTTAGTAGCGAGCACTGAAGCTTTCTTT
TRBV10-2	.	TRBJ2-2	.	CASSEAPGHTGELFF	TGCGCCAGCAGTGAGGCGCCAGGGCACACCGGGGAGCTGTTTTTT
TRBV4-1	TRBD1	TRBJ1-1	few	CASSLEDRGTEAFF	TGCGCCAGCAGCCTTGAGGACAGGGGGACTGAAGCTTTCTTT
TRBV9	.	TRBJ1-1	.	CASSPREVLNTEAFF	TGTGCCAGCAGCCCGCGGGAGGTGCTGAACACTGAAGCTTTCTTT
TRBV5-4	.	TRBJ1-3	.	CASSLNADSGNTIYF	TGTGCCAGCAGCTTAAACGCGGATTCTGGAAACACCATATATTTT
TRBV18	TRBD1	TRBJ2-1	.	CASSSGTGLLDEQFF	TGTGCCAGCTCATCCGGGACAGGACTTTTGGATGAGCAGTTCTTC
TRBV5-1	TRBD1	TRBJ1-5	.	CASSPGTGIGNQPQHF	TGCGCCAGCAGCCCCGGGACAGGGATAGGGAATCAGCCCCAGCATTTT
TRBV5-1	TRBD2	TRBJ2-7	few	CASSFKDSGGRQYF	TGCGCCAGCAGCTTTAAGGATAGCGGGGGACGGCAGTACTTC
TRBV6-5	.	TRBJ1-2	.	CASSSGRTIGYTF	TGTGCCAGCAGCTCGGGACGGACTATAGGCTACACCTTC
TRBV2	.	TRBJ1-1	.	CASSVGGWGVSTEAFF	TGTGCCAGCAGTGTGGGAGGGTGGGGCGTGAGCACTGAAGCTTTCTTT
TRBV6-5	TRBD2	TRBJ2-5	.	CASSYSYSGGQETQYF	TGTGCCAGCAGTTACTCCTACTCCGGGGGGCAAGAGACCCAGTACTTC
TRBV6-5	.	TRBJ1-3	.	CASSYGEGGGNTIYF	TGTGCCAGCAGTTACGGGGAAGGGGGTGGAAACACCATATATTTT
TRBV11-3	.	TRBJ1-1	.	CASRERNTEAFF	TGTGCTTCCCGGGAGCGCAACACTGAAGCTTTCTTT
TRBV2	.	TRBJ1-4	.	CASSDRTSTDEKLFF	TGTGCCAGCAGTGATCGGACAAGCACTGACGAAAAACTGTTTTTT
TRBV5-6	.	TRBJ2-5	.	CASSLPPQETQYF	TGTGCCAGCAGCTTGCCCCCACAAGAGACCCAGTACTTC
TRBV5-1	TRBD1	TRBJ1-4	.	CASSRQGASEKLFF	TGCGCCAGCAGCCGACAGGGGGCGAGTGAAAAACTGTTTTTT
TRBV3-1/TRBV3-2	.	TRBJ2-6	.	CASSQGRLPSGANVLTF	TGTGCCAGCAGCCAGGGGCGGCTACCCTCTGGGGCCAACGTCCTGACTTTC
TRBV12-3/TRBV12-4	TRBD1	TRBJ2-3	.	CASSGDSRNTQYF	TGTGCCAGCAGTGGGGACAGCCGTAATACGCAGTATTTT